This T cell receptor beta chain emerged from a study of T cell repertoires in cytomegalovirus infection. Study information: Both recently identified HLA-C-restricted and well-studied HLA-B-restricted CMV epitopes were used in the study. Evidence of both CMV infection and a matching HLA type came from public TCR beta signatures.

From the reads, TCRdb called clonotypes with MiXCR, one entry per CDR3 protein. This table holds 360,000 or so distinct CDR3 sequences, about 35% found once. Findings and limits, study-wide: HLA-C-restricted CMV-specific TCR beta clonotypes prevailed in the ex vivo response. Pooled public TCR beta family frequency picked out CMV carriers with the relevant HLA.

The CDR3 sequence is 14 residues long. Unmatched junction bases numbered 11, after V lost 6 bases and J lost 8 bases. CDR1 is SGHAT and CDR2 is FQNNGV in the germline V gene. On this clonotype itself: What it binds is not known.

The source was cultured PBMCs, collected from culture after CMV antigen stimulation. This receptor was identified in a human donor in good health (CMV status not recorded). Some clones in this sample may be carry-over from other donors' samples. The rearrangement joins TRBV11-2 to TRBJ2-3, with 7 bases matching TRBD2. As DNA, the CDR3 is TGTGCCAGCAGTCCGGCAGCGGGAATAGCTACGCAGTATTTT. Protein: CASSPAAGIATQYF.